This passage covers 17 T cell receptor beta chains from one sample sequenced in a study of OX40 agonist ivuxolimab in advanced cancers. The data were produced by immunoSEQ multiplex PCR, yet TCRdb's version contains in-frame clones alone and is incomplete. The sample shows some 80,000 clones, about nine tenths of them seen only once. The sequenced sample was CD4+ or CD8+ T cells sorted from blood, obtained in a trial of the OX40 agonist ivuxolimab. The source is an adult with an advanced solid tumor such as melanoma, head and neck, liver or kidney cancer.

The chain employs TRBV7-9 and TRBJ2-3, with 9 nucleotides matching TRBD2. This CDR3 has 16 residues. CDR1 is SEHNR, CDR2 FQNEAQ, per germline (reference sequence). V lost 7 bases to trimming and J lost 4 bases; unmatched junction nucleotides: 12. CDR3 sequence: CASTLGVAGASDTQYF. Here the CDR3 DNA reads TGTGCCAGCACCCTAGGGGTAGCGGGAGCCTCAGATACGCAGTATTTT.

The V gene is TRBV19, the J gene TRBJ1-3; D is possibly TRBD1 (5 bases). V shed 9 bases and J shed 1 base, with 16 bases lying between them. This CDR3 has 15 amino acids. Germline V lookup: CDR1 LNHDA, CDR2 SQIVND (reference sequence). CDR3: CASPTVQTSGNTIYF. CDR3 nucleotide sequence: TGTGCCAGCCCGACAGTGCAGACTTCTGGAAACACCATATATTTT.

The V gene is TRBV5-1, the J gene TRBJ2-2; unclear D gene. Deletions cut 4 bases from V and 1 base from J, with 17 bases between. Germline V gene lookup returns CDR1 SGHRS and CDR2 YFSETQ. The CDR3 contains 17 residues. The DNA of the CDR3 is TGCGCCAGCAGCGCGTGGGTCACTGTGAAGAACACCGGGGAGCTGTTTTTT. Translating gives CASSAWVTVKNTGELFF.

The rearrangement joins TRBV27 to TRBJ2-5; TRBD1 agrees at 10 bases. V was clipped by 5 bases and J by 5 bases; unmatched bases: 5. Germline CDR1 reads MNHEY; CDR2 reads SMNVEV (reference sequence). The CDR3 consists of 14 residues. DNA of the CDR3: TGTGCCAGCAGTCTGTCGGACAGGGGGGAGACCCAGTACTTC. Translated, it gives CASSLSDRGETQYF.

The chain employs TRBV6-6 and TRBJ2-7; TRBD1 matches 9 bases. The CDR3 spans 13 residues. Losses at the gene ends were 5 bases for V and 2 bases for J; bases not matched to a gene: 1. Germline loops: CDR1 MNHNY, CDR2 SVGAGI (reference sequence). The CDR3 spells CASSRDRAYEQYF. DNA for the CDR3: TGTGCCAGCAGTCGGGACAGGGCCTACGAGCAGTACTTC.

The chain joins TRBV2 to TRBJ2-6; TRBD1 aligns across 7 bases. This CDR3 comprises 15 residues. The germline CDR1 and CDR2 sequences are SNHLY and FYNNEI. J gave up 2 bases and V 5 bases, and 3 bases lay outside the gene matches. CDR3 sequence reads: CASSSGQPGANVLTF. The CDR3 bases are TGTGCCAGCAGTTCGGGACAGCCTGGGGCCAACGTCCTGACTTTC.

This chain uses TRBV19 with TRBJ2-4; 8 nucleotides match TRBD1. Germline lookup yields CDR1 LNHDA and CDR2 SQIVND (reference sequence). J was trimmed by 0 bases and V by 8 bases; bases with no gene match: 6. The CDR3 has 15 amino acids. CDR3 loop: CASADRALAKNIQYF. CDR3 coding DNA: TGTGCCAGTGCGGACAGGGCCCTAGCCAAAAACATTCAGTACTTC.

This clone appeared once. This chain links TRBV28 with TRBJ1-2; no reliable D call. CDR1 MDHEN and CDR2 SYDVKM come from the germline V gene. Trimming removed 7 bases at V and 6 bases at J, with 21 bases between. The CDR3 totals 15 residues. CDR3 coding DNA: TGTGCCAGCACCTATATGGGTTCCAGGCTTAATGGCTACACCTTC. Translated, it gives CASTYMGSRLNGYTF.

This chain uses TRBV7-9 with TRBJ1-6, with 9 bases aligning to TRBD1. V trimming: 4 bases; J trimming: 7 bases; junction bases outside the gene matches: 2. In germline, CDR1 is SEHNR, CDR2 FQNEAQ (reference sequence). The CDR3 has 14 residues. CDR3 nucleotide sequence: TGTGCCAGCAGCTACGACAGGGGGAATTCACCCCTCCACTTT. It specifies CASSYDRGNSPLHF.

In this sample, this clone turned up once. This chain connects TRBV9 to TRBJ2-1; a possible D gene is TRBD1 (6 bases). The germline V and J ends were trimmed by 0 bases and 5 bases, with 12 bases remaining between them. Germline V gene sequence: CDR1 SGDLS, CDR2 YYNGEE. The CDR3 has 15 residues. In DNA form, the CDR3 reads TGTGCCAGCAGCGTAGGGGACAAAGCTCACAATGAGCAGTTCTTC. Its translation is CASSVGDKAHNEQFF.

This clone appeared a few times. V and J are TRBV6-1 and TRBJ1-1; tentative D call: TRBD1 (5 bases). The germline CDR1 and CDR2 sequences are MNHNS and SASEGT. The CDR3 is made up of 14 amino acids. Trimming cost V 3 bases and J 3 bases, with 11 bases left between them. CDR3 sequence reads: CASSDPGRYTEAFF. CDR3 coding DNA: TGTGCCAGCAGTGACCCGGGGCGGTACACTGAAGCTTTCTTT.

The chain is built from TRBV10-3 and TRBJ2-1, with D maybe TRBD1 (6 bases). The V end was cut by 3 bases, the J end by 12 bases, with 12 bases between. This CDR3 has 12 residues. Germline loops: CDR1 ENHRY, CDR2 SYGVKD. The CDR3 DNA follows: TGTGCCATCAGTGACCGCAGGGGAAGGCAGTTCTTC. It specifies CAISDRRGRQFF.

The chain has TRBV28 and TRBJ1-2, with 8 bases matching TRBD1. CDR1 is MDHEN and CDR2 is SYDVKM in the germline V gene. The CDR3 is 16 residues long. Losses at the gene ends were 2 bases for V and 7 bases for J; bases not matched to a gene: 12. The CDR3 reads CASSLDGRGQSGGYTF. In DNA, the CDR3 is TGTGCCAGCAGTTTAGACGGCAGGGGGCAGTCCGGTGGCTACACCTTC.

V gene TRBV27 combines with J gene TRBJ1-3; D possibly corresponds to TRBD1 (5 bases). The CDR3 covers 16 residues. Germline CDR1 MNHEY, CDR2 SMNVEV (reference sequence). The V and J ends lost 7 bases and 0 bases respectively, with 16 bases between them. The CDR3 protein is CASTSLTGSSGNTIYF. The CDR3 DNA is TGTGCCAGCACCTCGCTCACAGGAAGCTCTGGAAACACCATATATTTT.

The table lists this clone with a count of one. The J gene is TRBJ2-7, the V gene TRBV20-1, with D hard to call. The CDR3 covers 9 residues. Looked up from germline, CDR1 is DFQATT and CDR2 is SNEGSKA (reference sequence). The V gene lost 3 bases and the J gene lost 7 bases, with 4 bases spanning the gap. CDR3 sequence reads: CSAREEQYF. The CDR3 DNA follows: TGCAGTGCTAGGGAAGAGCAGTACTTC.

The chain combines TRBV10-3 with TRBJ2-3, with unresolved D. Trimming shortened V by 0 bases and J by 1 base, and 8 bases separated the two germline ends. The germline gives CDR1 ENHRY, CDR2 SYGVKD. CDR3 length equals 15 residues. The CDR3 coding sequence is TGTGCCATCAGTGAGTCAGCGTGGGGCACAGATACGCAGTATTTT. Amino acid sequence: CAISESAWGTDTQYF.

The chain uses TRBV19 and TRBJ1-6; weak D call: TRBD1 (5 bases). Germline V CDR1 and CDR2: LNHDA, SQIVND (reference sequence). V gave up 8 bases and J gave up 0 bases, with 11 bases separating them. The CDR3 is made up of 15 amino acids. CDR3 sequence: CASRPGRSYNSPLHF. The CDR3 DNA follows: TGTGCCAGTCGCCCAGGGCGCTCCTATAATTCACCCCTCCACTTT.